This passage covers 7 T cell receptor beta chains from one sample sequenced in a study of control samples from healthy donors and cancer patients. Only in-frame clones appear in the TCRdb table, and some are missing; sequencing was by immunoSEQ multiplex PCR. Among 90,000 to 150,000 clones, about 91% were seen once, and the ten largest hold roughly 3.4%. Input material: blood. These receptors originate from a middle-aged man in good health.

This clone was found once. This specimen includes other DNA sequences encoding the same CDR3. This chain connects TRBV9 to TRBJ1-3; D gene uncertain. Germline V CDR1 and CDR2: SGDLS, YYNGEE. The CDR3 runs to 13 residues. V was clipped by 3 bases and J by 0 bases, with 4 bases between them. The CDR3 DNA is TGTGCCAGCAGCGCGAACTCTGGAAACACCATATATTTT. It specifies CASSANSGNTIYF.

The V and J genes are TRBV3-1 (or the pseudogene TRBV3-2) and TRBJ1-1, with D maybe TRBD1 (6 bases). Germline loops: CDR1 LGHDT, CDR2 YNNKEL (reference sequence). Trimming removed 4 bases at V and 7 bases at J, with 16 bases between. This CDR3 is built from 14 residues. This CDR3 is CASSPGGGLGEAFF. CDR3 in DNA: TGTGCCAGCAGCCCCGGGGGGGGCTTGGGTGAAGCTTTCTTT.

The chain links TRBV10-3 to TRBJ2-7, with D possibly matching TRBD1 (5 bases). CDR3 length: 13 amino acids. The ends were cut back, 2 bases at V and 2 bases at J, with 7 bases in the middle. Germline V gene sequence: CDR1 ENHRY, CDR2 SYGVKD. DNA for the CDR3: TGTGCCATCAGTGAGACAGGCCCCTACGAGCAGTACTTC. This sequence encodes CAISETGPYEQYF.

This chain links TRBV7-2 with TRBJ2-2; possible D gene TRBD1, 5 bases. This CDR3 has 16 residues. Germline V gene lookup returns CDR1 SGHTA and CDR2 FQGNSA. V lost 1 base and J 5 bases, leaving 14 bases between the germline ends. The CDR3 region is CASSLEAGKKTGELFF. As DNA, the CDR3 is TGTGCCAGCAGCTTAGAGGCAGGGAAAAAGACCGGGGAGCTGTTTTTT. Looking up the rest from reference TRBV7-2 and TRBJ2-2 gives the full variable domain: GAGVSQSPSNKVTEKGKDVELRCDPISGHTALYWYRQSLGQGLEFLIYFQGNSAPDKSGLPSDRFSAERTGGSVSTLTIQRTQQEDSAVYLCASSLEAGKKTGELFFGEGSRLTVL.

The gene calls are TRBV12-5 and TRBJ2-1; a possible D gene is TRBD1 (5 bases). Trimming took 5 bases from V and 0 from J, leaving 14 bases between them. Germline V gene lookup returns CDR1 LGHNT and CDR2 FRNRAP. The CDR3 runs 16 residues. CDR3 loop: CASGLGHQSSYNEQFF. The CDR3 DNA is TGTGCTAGTGGTCTTGGACACCAGAGCTCCTACAATGAGCAGTTCTTC.

The chain is built from TRBV7-3 and TRBJ2-7; weak D call: TRBD2 (5 bases). The CDR3 contains 15 residues. Trimming took 5 bases from V and 2 from J, leaving 16 bases between them. The V gene's germline CDR1 is SGHTA and CDR2 FQGTGA. The CDR3 protein is CASSLRAGKTYEQYF. CDR3 nucleotides: TGTGCCAGCAGCCTAAGGGCCGGGAAAACCTACGAGCAGTACTTC. Variable domain in full (rest from reference TRBV7-3 and TRBJ2-7): GAGVSQTPSNKVTEKGKYVELRCDPISGHTALYWYRQSLGQGPEFLIYFQGTGAADDSGLPNDRFFAVRPEGSVSTLKIQRTERGDSAVYLCASSLRAGKTYEQYFGPGTRLTVT.

This chain joins TRBV6-2 or TRBV6-3 and TRBJ2-7; D tentatively fits TRBD1 or TRBD2 (6 bases each). Trimming removed 5 bases at V and 7 bases at J, with 21 bases between. The CDR3 is 15 residues long. The germline gives CDR1 MNHEY, CDR2 SVGEGT. The CDR3 loop is CASSELGGPGGEQYF. DNA of the CDR3: TGTGCCAGCAGTGAGCTGGGGGGCCCAGGAGGTGAGCAGTACTTC.